These T cell receptor beta chains were read from a single sample in a study of cytomegalovirus exposure and HLA in healthy donors. Sequenced by immunoSEQ multiplex PCR; TCRdb stores in-frame clones only, minus some. The table lists about 70,000 clones. The sample taken for sequencing was PBMCs. All receptors derive from a female donor in good health and CMV-seropositive. Both conserved end residues are part of each CDR3. A D gene is named only where the DNA matches it firmly.

V gene	J gene	D gene	CDR3 DNA	CDR3 protein
TRBV6-1	TRBJ2-3	TRBD1	TGTGCCAGCAGCCTGGACAGGGTAACAGATACGCAGTATTTT	CASSLDRVTDTQYF
TRBV4-1	TRBJ2-7	TRBD1	TGCGCCAGCAGCCAAGATCCGGGACAGGGGGCCTACGAGCAGTACTTC	CASSQDPGQGAYEQYF
TRBV5-4	TRBJ2-7	-	TGTGCCAGCAGCTCGTTCATAGTCCACGAGCAGTACTTC	CASSSFIVHEQYF
TRBV6-5	TRBJ1-5	-	TGTGCCAGCAGTTACGCGGGGTCGGGTCCACCCCAGCATTTT	CASSYAGSGPPQHF
TRBV4-2	TRBJ2-5	-	TGTGCCAGCAGCCAAGATCTCATTAGGCGGGCCAAGTACTTC	CASSQDLIRRAKYF
TRBV2	TRBJ2-7	TRBD2	TGTGCCAGCAGCCCGATAGCGGGAGGGGGATACGAGCAGTACTTC	CASSPIAGGGYEQYF
TRBV4-2	TRBJ2-1	TRBD2	TGTGCCAGCAGCCAAGATTCGGGGGGGACCGACAATGAGCAGTTCTTC	CASSQDSGGTDNEQFF
TRBV2	TRBJ2-5	TRBD1	TGTGCCAGCCGAAAACTAAGACAGGGGGACCAAGAGACCCAGTACTTC	CASRKLRQGDQETQYF
TRBV7-9	TRBJ2-7	-	TGTGCCAGCAGCTTAGACCCAACGCGGCCCTACGAGCAGTACTTC	CASSLDPTRPYEQYF
TRBV27	TRBJ2-7	TRBD1	TGTGCCAGCAGTTTAGACAGGGGGAAACACGAGCAGTACTTC	CASSLDRGKHEQYF
TRBV4-2	TRBJ1-5	TRBD1	TGTGCCAGCAGCCTTGCCTCCGGGACAGGGGATCAGCCCCAGCATTTT	CASSLASGTGDQPQHF
TRBV18	TRBJ1-2	TRBD1	TGTGCCAGCTCACCATCTTCAGGGGGAGTCGACTATGGCTACACCTTC	CASSPSSGGVDYGYTF
TRBV7-9	TRBJ1-4	TRBD1	TGTGCCAGCAGCCCCGACAGGGATAATGAAAAACTGTTTTTT	CASSPDRDNEKLFF
TRBV6-5	TRBJ2-7	TRBD2	TGTGCCAGCAGTATAAGCGGGAGTCGTGAGCAGTACTTC	CASSISGSREQYF
TRBV7-2	TRBJ1-5	TRBD1	TGTGCCAGCAGCTTAGGGACAGGGGGAGGCATGTCCCAGCATTTT	CASSLGTGGGMSQHF
TRBV4-2	TRBJ2-7	-	TGTGCCAGCAGCCCCAGGGGAGCCTACGAGCAGTACTTC	CASSPRGAYEQYF
TRBV4-3	TRBJ2-1	TRBD2	TGCGCCAGCAGCCAAGGGCGTCGACTAGCGTTATACAATGAGCAGTTCTTC	CASSQGRRLALYNEQFF
TRBV30	TRBJ2-5	-	TGTGCCTGGAGTACCACAGGGTTCCGAGGGGAGAAGACCCAGTACTTC	CAWSTTGFRGEKTQYF
TRBV29-1	TRBJ2-7	-	TGCAGCGTTGAAGACGGGGGCTACGAGCAGTACTTC	CSVEDGGYEQYF
TRBV4-2	TRBJ1-1	-	TGTGCCAGCAGCCAAGAAGGGGGGGTAGTCACTGAAGCTTTCTTT	CASSQEGGVVTEAFF
TRBV29-1	TRBJ2-3	-	TGCAGCGTTCCATTCGGGACAGATACGCAGTATTTT	CSVPFGTDTQYF
TRBV7-6	TRBJ1-5	TRBD1	TGTGCCAGCAGCCCTGGACAGGGGTATCAGCCCCAGCATTTT	CASSPGQGYQPQHF
TRBV7-9	TRBJ1-1	-	TGTGCCAGCAGCCGCACATTTGGACAGAACACTGAAGCTTTCTTT	CASSRTFGQNTEAFF
TRBV7-6	TRBJ1-5	-	TGTGCCAGCAGCTTATCACCGAGTGGGCCCCAGCATTTT	CASSLSPSGPQHF